A single sample gave rise to the 23 T cell receptor beta chains below, sequenced in a study of neurological immune-mediated disorders. TCRdb re-derived calls from the 5' RACE reads in MiXCR, one entry per CDR3 protein. The data contain tens of thousands of distinct CDR3 sequences, around 10% of them seen just once; the ten biggest clones take up roughly 4%. Indicated time point: technical triplicate 1. Sequences were obtained from PBMCs. The source of these receptors is a man aged 60-69 years with HTLV-1-associated myelopathy (HAM/TSP).

This sequence joins TRBV12-3 or TRBV12-4 and TRBJ2-1; 12 bases agree with TRBD2. The CDR3 runs 16 residues. Germline trimming cut 5 bases from V and 12 bases from J; bases unmatched to any gene: 14. The CDR3 nucleotides read TGTGCCAGCAGTCCCCTCGCGGTGGCTAGCGGGAGGGGGCAGTTCTTC. Translating gives CASSPLAVASGRGQFF.

At least ten counts were recorded for this clonotype. This chain connects TRBV2 to TRBJ2-7; possibly TRBD2 for D (8 bases). Trimming left V 4 bases short and J 2 bases short, with 12 bases between. The CDR3 runs to 14 residues. Germline V gives CDR1 SNHLY, CDR2 FYNNEI. CDR3 DNA: TGTGCCAGCAGTGCGGGAGGGGGCGCCTACGAGCAGTACTTC. It translates to CASSAGGGAYEQYF.

This clonotype was detected many times. The chain joins TRBV11-1 to TRBJ2-1; 9 positions agree with TRBD2. Germline V CDR1 and CDR2: SGHAT, FQDESV (reference sequence). CDR3 length equals 14 residues. Germline trimming cut 4 bases from V and 7 bases from J; bases unmatched to any gene: 5. The CDR3 sequence: CASSWLAGRNEQFF. The CDR3 nucleotides read TGTGCCAGCAGCTGGCTAGCGGGGCGAAATGAGCAGTTCTTC. Full variable domain (missing parts from reference TRBV11-1 and TRBJ2-1): EAEVAQSPRYKITEKSQAVAFWCDPISGHATLYWYRQILGQGPELLVQFQDESVVDDSQLPKDRFSAERLKGVDSTLKIQPAELGDSAMYLCASSWLAGRNEQFFGPGTRLTVL.

This clonotype was observed a handful of times. The genes are TRBV11-3 and TRBJ2-7; perhaps TRBD1 as D (6 bases). The CDR3 has 16 amino acids. V dropped 5 bases and J dropped 4 bases, with 21 bases sitting between them. Germline values: CDR1 SGHNT, CDR2 YENEEA. The CDR3 here is CASSQTGGAYTYEQYF. In DNA, the CDR3 is TGTGCCAGCAGCCAGACTGGGGGCGCTTACACGTACGAGCAGTACTTC.

This clonotype appeared many times. The CDR3 region is CASSSGVRHEQYF. The CDR3 DNA follows: TGTGCCAGCAGTTCCGGCGTTCGGCACGAGCAGTACTTC. The genes are TRBV6-5 and TRBJ2-7; no definite D call. CDR1 MNHEY and CDR2 SVGAGI come from the germline V gene. Trimming stripped 4 bases from V and 5 bases from J, with 12 bases between. This CDR3 is 13 amino acids long.

This clonotype has a count of ten or more. The V and J genes are TRBV6-5 and TRBJ2-3; TRBD1 matches at 8 bases. This CDR3 is built from 15 residues. J was trimmed by 2 bases and V by 8 bases; bases with no gene match: 9. Germline V gene data show CDR1 as MNHEY and CDR2 as SVGAGI. CDR3 in amino acids: CASGRDRGVTDTQYF. The CDR3 DNA is TGTGCCAGCGGCCGAGACAGGGGTGTCACAGATACGCAGTATTTT.

The rearrangement uses TRBV5-1 and TRBJ2-2, with 7 bases matching TRBD1. The J segment lost 6 bases and the V segment lost 4 bases, leaving 6 bases of the junction unmatched. The CDR3 is 14 amino acids. CDR1 and CDR2 from the germline V gene are SGHRS and YFSETQ. The CDR3 DNA reads as TGCGCCAGCAGCCCGCGACAGGGTTCCGGGGAGCTGTTTTTT. Translated, it gives CASSPRQGSGELFF.

This clonotype was observed at least ten times. This sequence joins TRBV9 and TRBJ1-1, with D perhaps matching TRBD1 (5 bases). V was shortened by 4 bases and J by 4 bases, with 11 bases between the two germline ends. CDR3 length equals 13 residues. In germline, CDR1 is SGDLS, CDR2 YYNGEE. CDR3 sequence (DNA): TGTGCCAGCAGCCGACCCGGGGGCACTGAAGCTTTCTTT. The encoded protein is CASSRPGGTEAFF.

This clonotype was seen at least ten times. DNA for the CDR3: TGCAGTGCTAGCGTCGCAGGGAGGGGGTATGGCTACACCTTC. This codes for CSASVAGRGYGYTF. The chain recombines TRBV20-1 with TRBJ1-2, with a tentative D call TRBD1 (6 bases). V was trimmed by 3 bases and J by 5 bases, leaving 16 bases between them. The germline CDR1 and CDR2 sequences are DFQATT and SNEGSKA (reference sequence). The CDR3 runs to 14 residues.

This clonotype was observed many times. This chain connects TRBV12-3 or TRBV12-4 to TRBJ1-2, with no clear D. Trimming cost V 6 bases and J 8 bases, with 16 bases left between them. The CDR3 contains 13 residues. The CDR3 DNA reads TGTGCCAGCAGACTAGGACTGACTGGCGGCTACACCTTC. It codes for CASRLGLTGGYTF.

Many counts were recorded for this clonotype. The gene calls are TRBV4-1 and TRBJ2-7; TRBD1 agrees at 8 bases. The germline CDR1 and CDR2 sequences are MGHRA and YSYEKL. J gave up 5 bases and V 2 bases, and 5 bases lay outside the gene matches. This CDR3 has 14 amino acids. The CDR3: CASSQYGQGDEQYF. In nucleotides, the CDR3 is TGCGCCAGCAGCCAATACGGACAGGGAGACGAGCAGTACTTC.

This clonotype has a count of ten or more. This chain links TRBV27 with TRBJ2-3; D perhaps matches TRBD2 (6 bases). Trimming shortened V by 4 bases and J by 7 bases, and 21 bases separated the two germline ends. Germline values: CDR1 MNHEY, CDR2 SMNVEV (reference sequence). This CDR3 contains 16 residues. The CDR3 DNA sequence: TGTGCCAGCAGTTCCCAAATAGCGGAACTAGTTAATACGCAGTATTTT. It specifies CASSSQIAELVNTQYF.

This clonotype was counted ten times or more. The V call is TRBV24-1, the J call TRBJ2-2, with D possibly being TRBD1 (5 bases). This CDR3 is 17 amino acids long. Trimming pared 3 bases from V and 1 base from J, leaving 14 bases between. Per germline, CDR1 KGHDR and CDR2 SFDVKD. This CDR3 reads CATSDPGPGLNTGELFF. CDR3 DNA: TGTGCCACCAGTGATCCCGGGCCAGGGCTGAACACCGGGGAGCTGTTTTTT.

In its sample, this clonotype was seen many times. The chain has TRBV9 and TRBJ2-1; 10 nucleotides agree with TRBD2. Germline-derived CDR1 and CDR2 are SGDLS and YYNGEE. There are 16 residues in the CDR3. The CDR3 loop reads CSSSVGRLAGLNEQFF. The CDR3 DNA is TGTTCAAGCAGCGTAGGGCGACTAGCGGGCCTCAATGAGCAGTTCTTC.

On this clonotype itself: Since a much larger clone is just one base distant, this may be a read error. This chain joins TRBV20-1 and TRBJ2-2, with D perhaps TRBD2 (5 bases). This CDR3 has 12 residues. CDR1 and CDR2 (germline): DFQATT, SNEGSKA (reference sequence). This CDR3 is CSARDGPGEQFF. The CDR3 bases are TGCAGTGCTAGAGATGGACCCGGGGAGCAGTTTTTT.

This clonotype was seen a few times. This chain links TRBV18 with TRBJ1-1; perhaps TRBD1 as D (5 bases). The germline V gene encodes CDR1 KGHSH and CDR2 LQKENI. Trimming took off 3 bases at V and 0 bases at J, with 23 bases between the two ends. The CDR3 has 19 residues. The DNA of the CDR3 is TGTGCCAGCTCACCGGGAGGGAGCAGGGACGACCCTTTGAACACTGAAGCTTTCTTT. This translates into CASSPGGSRDDPLNTEAFF. Filled out from reference TRBV18 and TRBJ1-1, the complete variable domain reads NAGVMQNPRHLVRRRGQEARLRCSPMKGHSHVYWYRQLPEEGLKFMVYLQKENIIDESGMPKERFSAEFPKEGPSILRIQQVVRGDSAAYFCASSPGGSRDDPLNTEAFFGQGTRLTVV.

This clonotype was recorded many times. The chain employs TRBV20-1 and TRBJ2-3; 10 bases map to TRBD1. From germline, CDR1 is DFQATT and CDR2 SNEGSKA (reference sequence). The V segment lost 5 bases and the J segment 0 bases; nucleotides outside the gene matches: 17. The CDR3 covers 19 residues. The CDR3: CSARTPRTGGPSSTDTQYF. As DNA, the CDR3 is TGCAGTGCTCGGACCCCTAGGACAGGGGGGCCTTCTAGCACAGATACGCAGTATTTT.

This clonotype was counted many times. The chain joins TRBV5-4 to TRBJ2-1; TRBD2 aligns across 8 bases. CDR3 length: 15 amino acids. Germline V CDR1 and CDR2: SGHNT, YYREEE (reference sequence). The V segment lost 1 base and the J segment 4 bases; nucleotides outside the gene matches: 4. CDR3 bases: TGTGCCAGCAGCTTGTGGGGCGGGGGGTACAATGAGCAGTTCTTC. Protein: CASSLWGGGYNEQFF.

This clonotype came up many times. The chain combines TRBV10-1 with TRBJ2-7; D remains ambiguous. CDR3 length: 14 amino acids. Germline lookup yields CDR1 WNHNN and CDR2 SYGVQD (reference sequence). V was shortened by 4 bases and J by 2 bases, with 12 bases between the two germline ends. The CDR3: CASSARTATYEQYF. The CDR3 DNA reads as TGCGCCAGCAGTGCCCGGACGGCCACCTACGAGCAGTACTTC.

This clonotype came up many times. The CDR3 sequence: CASSQGSVGEQFF. CDR3 nucleotides: TGTGCCAGCAGCCAAGGATCTGTCGGGGAGCAGTTCTTC. The chain recombines TRBV3-1 with TRBJ2-1, with D unresolved. V was trimmed by 1 base and J by 10 bases, leaving 11 bases between them. Germline CDR1 is LGHDT and CDR2 is YNNKEL (reference sequence). The CDR3 contains 13 residues.

In its sample, this clonotype was seen many times. The V call is TRBV7-2, the J call TRBJ1-1; D possibly corresponds to TRBD1 (5 bases). Per germline, CDR1 SGHTA and CDR2 FQGNSA. This CDR3 spans 15 amino acids. V shed 3 bases and J shed 4 bases, with 15 bases lying between them. The CDR3 protein is CASSFTGTGSTEAFF. In DNA, the CDR3 is TGTGCCAGCAGCTTTACCGGGACGGGTTCCACTGAAGCTTTCTTT.

This clonotype was seen at least ten times. The rearrangement uses TRBV5-1 and TRBJ1-6, with 8 bases that match TRBD1. The germline V gene has CDR1 SGHRS and CDR2 YFSETQ. V shed 0 bases and J 10 bases; nucleotides not matched to a gene: 6. CDR3 size: 15 residues. The CDR3 spells CASSLAGTGLSPLHF. The CDR3 coding sequence is TGCGCCAGCAGCTTGGCCGGGACAGGATTATCACCCCTCCACTTT.

This clonotype was seen many times. The chain couples TRBV28 to TRBJ2-5; the D gene is possibly TRBD2 (7 bases). The V end was cut by 6 bases, the J end by 4 bases, with 15 bases between. The CDR3 runs 14 residues. CDR1 MDHEN and CDR2 SYDVKM come from the germline V gene. DNA for the CDR3: TGTGCCAGCAGCCAGTGGGGGGGCGGAGAGACCCAGTACTTC. Its protein is CASSQWGGGETQYF.